The clone carrying this T cell receptor beta chain was observed a few times. This sample was included in a study of beta chain features in type 1 diabetes. CDR3 length equals 15 residues. V lost 6 bases to trimming and J lost 2 bases; unmatched junction nucleotides: 10. Germline V gene lookup returns CDR1 MDHEN and CDR2 SYDVKM. cDNA synthesis used the whole RNA isolate, giving expressed TCRB sequences. This table comes from immunoSEQ multiplex PCR, and its TCRdb copy is limited to in-frame clones, with some not included. This sample has under 950,000 clones, with 15% to 20% found just once. V gene TRBV28 combines with J gene TRBJ2-7, with 7 bases that match TRBD2. The TCR was taken from a woman aged 18-29 years in good health. The sequenced material came from naive CD4+ T cells from blood. The CDR3 DNA is TGTGCCAGCAGCCTAGACGTGGGAGGGCCCTACGAGCAGTACTTC. Translating it yields CASSLDVGGPYEQYF.